Detailed here is one T cell receptor beta chain. Its antigen remains unknown. The data stem from a study of cytomegalovirus exposure and HLA in healthy donors. Findings and limits, study-wide: The study carried out a later analysis of TCR beta sequences. It associated 15,000 to 20,000 of them with specific HLA alleles at a false discovery rate of 0.05. Later analysis associated a missense DCLRE1C variant with TCR beta V- and J-gene trimming.

In the PCR, 60 Vbeta and 13 Jbeta primers were used. Measured with immunoSEQ multiplex PCR; TCRdb has only the in-frame clones, and not every one. The sample comprises nearly 110,000 clones, roughly two thirds of which are singletons, and 2.5% to 3.5% rests with the top ten. The sequenced sample consisted of PBMCs. The sequence came from a female donor in good health and CMV-seronegative.

The chain's CDR3 is CASSLNLRYNEQFF. The CDR3 DNA sequence: TGTGCCAGCAGCTTAAACCTCAGGTACAATGAGCAGTTCTTC. This chain links TRBV7-9 with TRBJ2-1, with no clear D. Germline V gene lookup returns CDR1 SEHNR and CDR2 FQNEAQ (reference sequence). The V end lost 2 bases, the J end lost 4 bases, and 9 bases lay between the germline ends. There are 14 residues in the CDR3.